The clone carrying this T cell receptor beta chain was seen ten or more times. The antigen is undetermined. MiXCR, run by TCRdb on the 5' RACE reads, gives a single entry per CDR3 protein. The data hold roughly 60,000 distinct CDR3 sequences, with roughly 3.3% observed a single time. This specimen comes from a study of neurological immune-mediated disorders. General observations from the study: Phylogenetic grouping assigned the repertoires of 18 of 34 multiple sclerosis patients to one related-CDR3 cluster, which constitutes a possible signature.

With 0 bases removed from V and 6 bases from J, the gap between germline ends came to 17 bases. The CDR3 has 16 amino acids. Germline V gene data show CDR1 as SGHRS and CDR2 as YFSETQ. The chain recombines TRBV5-1 with TRBJ2-3; D might be TRBD2 (6 bases). The material sequenced was PBMCs. This receptor was taken from a woman aged 25 to 39 with multiple sclerosis. For the CDR3, the DNA is TGCGCCAGCAGCTTGGGCCAGCGGTCGGAGGGGGATACGCAGTATTTT. It codes for CASSLGQRSEGDTQYF.